This TCR beta chain stems from a study of post-analysis software for immune sequencing data. Prepared libraries of TCR beta cDNA carried unique molecular identifiers. TCRdb redid the calling of the PCR reads with MiXCR, one entry per CDR3 protein. The table records some 240,000 distinct CDR3 sequences, 36% of them present only once. The sequence derives from a girl aged 5-17 years with multiple sclerosis. Specimen: blood.

For the CDR3, the DNA is TGTGCCAGCAGCTTGTCCTCCGGGGCTAGCTCCTATAATTCACCCCTCCACTTT. This translates into CASSLSSGASSYNSPLHF. This chain connects TRBV11-2 to TRBJ1-6, with D maybe TRBD1 (5 bases). Trimming shortened V by 3 bases and J by 0 bases, and 15 bases separated the two germline ends. This CDR3 has 18 residues. CDR1 and CDR2 (germline): SGHAT, FQNNGV.